Sequencing of this T cell receptor beta chain was carried out in a study of monozygotic twins with inflammatory bowel disease. General study results and limits: No difference in repertoire similarity was seen between concordant and discordant twins, possibly because power was limited. The sharing of clonotypes with others was lower in IBD patients than in healthy twins, especially with disease activity.

The template-switching step introduced UMIs that carried a 6-nucleotide sample barcode. TCRdb re-called the 5' RACE reads and gives one entry per CDR3 protein, without DNA. This listing includes over 110,000 distinct CDR3 sequences. With regard to this clonotype: Its antigen is unknown.

Sequencing input: blood. The source is a human donor with ulcerative colitis or Crohn's disease, or a healthy co-twin of an affected twin (not recorded which).

CDR3 protein: CASSLDRVESPLHF. The rearrangement uses TRBV7-9 and TRBJ1-6; the D call of TRBD1 rests on TCRdb alone, since no DNA is present to check it. The germline gives CDR1 SEHNR, CDR2 FQNEAQ (reference sequence). The CDR3 runs 14 residues.